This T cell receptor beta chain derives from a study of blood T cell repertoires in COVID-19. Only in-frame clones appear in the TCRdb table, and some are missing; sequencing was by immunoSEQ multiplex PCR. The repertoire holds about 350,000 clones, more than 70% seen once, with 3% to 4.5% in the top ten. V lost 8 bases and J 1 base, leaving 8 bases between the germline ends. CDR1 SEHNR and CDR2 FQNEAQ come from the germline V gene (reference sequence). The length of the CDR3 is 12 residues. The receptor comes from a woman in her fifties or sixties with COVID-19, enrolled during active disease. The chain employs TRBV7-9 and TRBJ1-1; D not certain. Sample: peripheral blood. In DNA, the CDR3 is TGTGCCAGCGCCTCTACGAACACTGAAGCTTTCTTT. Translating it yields CASASTNTEAFF.